The following is a T cell receptor (beta chain) sequence with its context. Seattle's enrolled individuals joined amid active infection and were then monitored longitudinally. CDR1 is LGHNA, CDR2 YNFKEQ, per germline. This CDR3 has 16 residues. Trimming took 0 bases from V and 3 from J; bases not matched to a gene: 6. Assay: immunoSEQ multiplex PCR; the TCRdb copy retains only in-frame clones and omits some. The data contain some 150,000 clones, over 75% of them singletons. The data are from a study of blood T cell repertoires in COVID-19. The chain combines TRBV4-2 with TRBJ2-5, with 8 bases matching TRBD2. The receptor's source is a woman aged 60 to 75 with COVID-19, enrolled during active disease. The specimen was peripheral blood. CDR3 nucleotide sequence: TGTGCCAGCAGCCAAGATTTCCTGGGACTAGAAGAGACCCAGTACTTC. Residues: CASSQDFLGLEETQYF.